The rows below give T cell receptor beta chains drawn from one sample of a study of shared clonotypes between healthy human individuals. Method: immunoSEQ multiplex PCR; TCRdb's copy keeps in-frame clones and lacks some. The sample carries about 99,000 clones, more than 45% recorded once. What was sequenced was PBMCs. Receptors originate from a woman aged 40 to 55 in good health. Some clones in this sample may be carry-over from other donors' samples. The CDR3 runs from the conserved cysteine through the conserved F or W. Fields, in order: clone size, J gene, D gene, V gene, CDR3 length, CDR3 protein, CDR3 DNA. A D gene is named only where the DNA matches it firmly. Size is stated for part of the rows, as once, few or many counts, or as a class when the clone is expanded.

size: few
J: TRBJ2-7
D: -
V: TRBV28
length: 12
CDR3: CASSLSSGYQYF
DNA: TGTGCCAGCAGTTTATCCTCGGGGTACCAGTACTTC

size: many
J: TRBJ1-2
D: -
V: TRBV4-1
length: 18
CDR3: CASSPPKNSLEGYYGYTF
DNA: TGCGCCAGCAGTCCTCCCAAGAATTCGTTGGAGGGGTACTATGGCTACACCTTC

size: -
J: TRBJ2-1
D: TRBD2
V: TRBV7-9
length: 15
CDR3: CASRKGTSAYNEQFF
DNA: TGTGCCAGCAGAAAAGGGACTAGCGCGTACAATGAGCAGTTCTTC

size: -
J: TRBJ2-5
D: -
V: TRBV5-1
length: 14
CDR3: CASSLGENLETQYF
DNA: TGCGCCAGCAGCTTGGGGGAGAATTTAGAGACCCAGTACTTC

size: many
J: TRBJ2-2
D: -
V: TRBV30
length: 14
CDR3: CAWSRGYGTGELFF
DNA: TGTGCCTGGAGTAGGGGATATGGGACCGGGGAGCTGTTTTTT

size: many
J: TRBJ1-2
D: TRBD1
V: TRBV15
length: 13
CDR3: CATSSRTGTGYTF
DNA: TGTGCCACCAGCAGTAGGACAGGGACTGGCTACACCTTC

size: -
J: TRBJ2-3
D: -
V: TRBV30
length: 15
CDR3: CAWSRTRVGTDTQYF
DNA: TGTGCCTGGAGTCGGACGAGGGTAGGCACAGATACGCAGTATTTT

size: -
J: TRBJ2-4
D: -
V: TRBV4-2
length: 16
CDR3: CASSQVTGAGKNIQYF
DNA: TGTGCCAGCAGCCAAGTGACGGGAGCCGGGAAAAACATTCAGTACTTC

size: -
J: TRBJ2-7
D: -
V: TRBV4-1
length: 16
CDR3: CASSQEGSFPSNEQYF
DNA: TGCGCCAGCAGCCAGGAAGGCAGTTTCCCGTCCAACGAGCAGTACTTC

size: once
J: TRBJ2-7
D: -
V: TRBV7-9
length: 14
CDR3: CASSLRQGSYEQYF
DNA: TGTGCCAGCAGCTTAAGGCAGGGTTCCTACGAGCAGTACTTC

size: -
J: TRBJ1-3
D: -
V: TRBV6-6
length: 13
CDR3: CASSYSWGDTIYF
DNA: TGTGCCAGCAGTTACTCCTGGGGGGACACCATATATTTT

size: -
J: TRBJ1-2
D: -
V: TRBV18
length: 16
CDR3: CASSPRGGRLLYGYTF
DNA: TGTGCCAGCTCACCCCGGGGGGGGCGGCTACTCTATGGCTACACCTTC

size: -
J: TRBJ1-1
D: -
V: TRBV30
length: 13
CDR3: CAWSATRDTEAFF
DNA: TGTGCCTGGAGTGCCACCAGGGACACTGAAGCTTTCTTT

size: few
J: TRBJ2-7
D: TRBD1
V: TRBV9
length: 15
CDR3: CASSAGQGGLYEQYF
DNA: TGTGCCAGCAGCGCAGGACAGGGGGGGCTCTACGAGCAGTACTTC

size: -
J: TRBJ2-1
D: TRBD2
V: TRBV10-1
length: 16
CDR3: CASSESRTSGSFEQFF
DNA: TGCGCCAGCAGTGAGTCCCGGACTAGCGGGAGTTTTGAGCAGTTCTTC

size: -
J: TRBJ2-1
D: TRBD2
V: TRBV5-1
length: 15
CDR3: CASSEATSGYNEQFF
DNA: TGCGCCAGCAGCGAGGCGACTAGCGGATACAATGAGCAGTTCTTC

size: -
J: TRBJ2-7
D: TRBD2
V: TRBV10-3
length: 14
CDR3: CAISERRESYEQYF
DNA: TGTGCCATCAGTGAGAGGCGGGAGTCCTACGAGCAGTACTTC

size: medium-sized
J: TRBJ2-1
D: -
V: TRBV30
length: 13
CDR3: CAWSTWSGLEQFF
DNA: TGTGCCTGGAGTACTTGGAGCGGGCTTGAGCAGTTCTTC

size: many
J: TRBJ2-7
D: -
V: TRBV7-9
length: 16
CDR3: CASSFDRPPLYYEQYF
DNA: TGTGCCAGCAGCTTCGACAGGCCCCCCTTATACTACGAGCAGTACTTC

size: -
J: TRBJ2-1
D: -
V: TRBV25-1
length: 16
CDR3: CASSEWGRESYNEQFF
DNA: TGTGCCAGCAGTGAGTGGGGAAGGGAGTCCTACAATGAGCAGTTCTTC

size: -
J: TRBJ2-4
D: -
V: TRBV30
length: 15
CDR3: CAWSRLAFAKNIQYF
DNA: TGTGCCTGGAGTCGGCTAGCGTTTGCCAAAAACATTCAGTACTTC

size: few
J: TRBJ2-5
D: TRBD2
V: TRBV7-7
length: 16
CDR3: CASSLEGSGSGETQYF
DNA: TGTGCTAGCAGCTTAGAGGGTAGCGGGAGTGGGGAGACCCAGTACTTC

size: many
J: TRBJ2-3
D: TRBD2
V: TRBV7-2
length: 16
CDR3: CASSFRTSGSLDTQYF
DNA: TGTGCCAGCAGCTTCCGGACTAGCGGGAGTCTAGATACGCAGTATTTT

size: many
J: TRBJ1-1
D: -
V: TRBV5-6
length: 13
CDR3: CASSRTANTEAFF
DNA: TGTGCCAGCAGCCGGACAGCCAACACTGAAGCTTTCTTT

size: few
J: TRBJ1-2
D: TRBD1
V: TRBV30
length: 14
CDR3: CAWSTSQGIWGYTF
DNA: TGTGCCTGGAGTACGTCACAGGGGATTTGGGGCTACACCTTC

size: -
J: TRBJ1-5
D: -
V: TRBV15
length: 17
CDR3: CATSRDLGGSANQPQHF
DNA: TGTGCCACCAGCAGAGATTTAGGGGGGTCCGCTAATCAGCCCCAGCATTTT